A single sample gave rise to the 19 T cell receptor beta chains below, sequenced in a study of CD8 T cells in Susac syndrome. A quantity of about 0.45 to 1 ug RNA underwent reverse transcription using random hexamers. A single record per CDR3 protein comes from TCRdb applying MiXCR to the immunoSEQ multiplex PCR reads. The sample has about 120,000 distinct CDR3 sequences, 94% seen once. The sequenced sample consisted of CD4+ T cells from PBMCs. These receptors were collected from a human donor in good health.

DNA for the CDR3: TGTGCCAGCAGCCAAGATTCGGACTGGAACAATGAGCAGTTCTTC. Translating it yields CASSQDSDWNNEQFF. The chain combines TRBV3-1 with TRBJ2-1, with TRBD2 as a possible D gene (5 bases). The V gene's germline CDR1 is LGHDT and CDR2 YNNKEL (reference sequence). The V end was cut by 0 bases, the J end by 5 bases, with 11 bases between. This CDR3 region has 15 residues.

The rearrangement uses TRBV7-2 and TRBJ1-3; TRBD1 matches 9 bases. The junction had 4 bases not matched to a gene; V was cut back by 3 bases and J by 4 bases. The CDR3 totals 15 residues. Per the germline V gene, CDR1 is SGHTA and CDR2 is FQGNSA. The CDR3 loop is CASSLDRGGGNTIYF. The CDR3, as DNA: TGTGCCAGCAGCTTGGACAGGGGTGGCGGAAACACCATATATTTT.

The chain recombines TRBV19 with TRBJ2-3, with D maybe TRBD1 (6 bases). Germline CDR1 and CDR2: LNHDA and SQIVND (reference sequence). The CDR3 is made up of 15 amino acids. V was cut by 4 bases and J by 6 bases, with 17 bases left in between. The CDR3 DNA reads TGTGCCAGTAGTACCCAGGGGTGGGAAATGGATACGCAGTATTTT. Its translation: CASSTQGWEMDTQYF.

Written as DNA, the CDR3 is TGTGCCAGCAGCCTGCCGACAGGGAGGGTAGAGACCCAGTACTTC. Amino acid sequence: CASSLPTGRVETQYF. This chain links TRBV7-2 with TRBJ2-5; possibly TRBD1 or TRBD2 for D (7 bases each). This CDR3 comprises 15 residues. V lost 5 bases to trimming and J lost 4 bases, with 17 bases between them. CDR1 is SGHTA and CDR2 is FQGNSA in the germline V gene.

V is TRBV27 and J is TRBJ2-1; 8 nucleotides align to TRBD2. Losses at the gene ends were 5 bases for V and 7 bases for J; bases not matched to a gene: 16. From germline, CDR1 is MNHEY and CDR2 SMNVEV (reference sequence). There are 17 residues in the CDR3. CDR3 protein: CASSPPRVGVAGNEQFF. The CDR3 nucleotides read TGTGCCAGCAGTCCCCCGAGGGTTGGGGTAGCGGGGAATGAGCAGTTCTTC.

The rearrangement links TRBV28 to TRBJ1-5, with a weak D call TRBD1 (5 bases). The CDR3 extends over 12 amino acids. Germline V gene data show CDR1 as MDHEN and CDR2 as SYDVKM. V was shortened by 8 bases and J by 5 bases, with 10 bases between the two germline ends. CDR3 protein: CASGVGDQPQHF. CDR3 coding DNA: TGTGCCAGCGGAGTGGGGGATCAGCCCCAGCATTTT.

The chain joins TRBV18 to TRBJ2-7; tentative D call: TRBD2 (6 bases). Germline CDR1 KGHSH, CDR2 LQKENI. This CDR3 contains 15 residues. Trimming pared 3 bases from V and 3 bases from J, leaving 15 bases between. The CDR3 DNA reads as TGTGCCAGCTCACCTCCGGGGCAGGGACTCTACGAGCAGTACTTC. Encoded protein: CASSPPGQGLYEQYF.

The rearrangement joins TRBV30 to TRBJ2-7; 9 nucleotides align to TRBD1. CDR3 length: 12 amino acids. CDR1 GTSNPN and CDR2 SVGIG come from the germline V gene (reference sequence). V lost 5 bases to trimming and J lost 6 bases; unmatched junction nucleotides: 5. This CDR3 reads CAWGTGGGEQYF. CDR3 in DNA: TGTGCCTGGGGAACAGGGGGCGGCGAGCAGTACTTC.

V and J are TRBV29-1 and TRBJ2-7; either TRBD1 or TRBD2 may fit D (5 bases each). Germline CDR1 and CDR2: SQVTM and ANQGSEA. The length of the CDR3 is 11 residues. V lost 4 bases and J 6 bases, leaving 10 bases between the germline ends. The CDR3: CSVGDPSEQYF. The CDR3 DNA is TGCAGCGTTGGGGACCCAAGCGAGCAGTACTTC.

The V and J genes are TRBV3-1 and TRBJ2-7, with D unresolved. Trimming pared 3 bases from V and 0 bases from J, leaving 9 bases between. Per the germline V gene, CDR1 is LGHDT and CDR2 is YNNKEL (reference sequence). This CDR3 is 14 amino acids long. DNA of the CDR3: TGTGCCAGCAGCCATCGAGGCAGCTCCTACGAGCAGTACTTC. The encoded protein is CASSHRGSSYEQYF.

This CDR3 is CASSLDGGSDQPQHF. The CDR3 nucleotides are TGCGCCAGCAGCTTGGATGGGGGATCGGATCAGCCCCAGCATTTT. The rearrangement uses TRBV5-1 and TRBJ1-5; possibly TRBD1 for D (5 bases). Germline V gives CDR1 SGHRS, CDR2 YFSETQ. V lost 0 bases to trimming and J lost 5 bases, with 12 bases between them. The CDR3 contains 15 residues. Full variable domain (rest looked up from reference TRBV5-1 and TRBJ1-5): KAGVTQTPRYLIKTRGQQVTLSCSPISGHRSVSWYQQTPGQGLQFLFEYFSETQRNKGNFPGRFSGRQFSNSRSEMNVSTLELGDSALYLCASSLDGGSDQPQHFGDGTRLSIL.

This chain connects TRBV7-2 to TRBJ2-3, with D perhaps matching TRBD2 (5 bases). CDR3 length equals 14 residues. Germline V gives CDR1 SGHTA, CDR2 FQGNSA. With 4 bases removed from V and 5 bases from J, the gap between germline ends came to 13 bases. CDR3 protein: CASSSQVGGDTQYF. The CDR3 DNA reads as TGTGCCAGCAGCTCCCAGGTCGGAGGAGATACGCAGTATTTT.

The J gene is TRBJ2-1, the V gene TRBV6-4, with 13 nucleotides matching TRBD2. Germline CDR1 MRHNA, CDR2 SNTAGT. The CDR3 has 15 residues. The trim removed 6 bases at V and 8 bases at J, leaving 7 bases unmatched. In DNA, the CDR3 is TGTGCCAGCAGAGAGACTAGCGGGAGGTTGGATGAGCAGTTCTTC. This sequence encodes CASRETSGRLDEQFF.

The V gene is TRBV5-6, the J gene TRBJ2-7, with 7 bases identical to TRBD2. This CDR3 contains 13 residues. Trimming cost V 6 bases and J 3 bases; bases outside gene matches: 6. Germline values: CDR1 SGHDT, CDR2 YYEEEE. As DNA, the CDR3 is TGTGCCAGCACGAAAGGGACTATCTACGAGCAGTACTTC. It is translated as CASTKGTIYEQYF.

The chain carries TRBV2 and TRBJ1-5, with 8 bases fitting TRBD1. CDR1 and CDR2 (germline): SNHLY, FYNNEI. Losses at the gene ends were 6 bases for V and 5 bases for J; bases not matched to a gene: 6. This CDR3 comprises 14 residues. The CDR3 DNA reads as TGTGCCAGCAGGGTTAACAGGGGGTATCAGCCCCAGCATTTT. This codes for CASRVNRGYQPQHF.

V gene TRBV6-5 combines with J gene TRBJ1-6; 7 nucleotides line up with TRBD1. Germline trimming cut 5 bases from V and 12 bases from J; bases unmatched to any gene: 10. Germline V gene data show CDR1 as MNHEY and CDR2 as SVGAGI. This CDR3 contains 14 residues. CDR3 nucleotides: TGTGCCAGCAGTGCTTCCTGGGACAGCATACCCCTCCACTTT. Translating gives CASSASWDSIPLHF.

The chain employs TRBV7-2 and TRBJ2-2; TRBD2 agrees at 9 bases. This CDR3 is 16 amino acids long. After removal of 5 bases from V and 4 bases from J, the junction contained 8 bases not matched to a gene. The V gene's germline CDR1 is SGHTA and CDR2 FQGNSA. As DNA, the CDR3 is TGTGCCAGCAGCCCCCGACTAGCGGTTTCCACCGGGGAGCTGTTTTTT. Protein: CASSPRLAVSTGELFF.

This rearrangement joins TRBV6-5 to TRBJ1-2; D remains ambiguous. Trimming left V 7 bases short and J 8 bases short, with 23 bases between. Per the germline V gene, CDR1 is MNHEY and CDR2 is SVGAGI. This CDR3 is 15 amino acids long. CDR3 DNA: TGTGCCAGCAACTCGAACGACGGCAGGACCGGAGGCTACACCTTC. This sequence encodes CASNSNDGRTGGYTF.

This clonotype was seen just once. V usage is TRBV19 and J usage is TRBJ1-5; perhaps TRBD1 as D (6 bases). CDR3 length: 17 residues. Germline lookup yields CDR1 LNHDA and CDR2 SQIVND (reference sequence). Trimming removed 5 bases at V and 2 bases at J, with 19 bases between. CDR3 protein: CASSVGQQGGGNQPQHF. CDR3 DNA: TGTGCCAGTAGTGTGGGCCAACAGGGAGGGGGCAATCAGCCCCAGCATTTT.